This T cell receptor (beta chain) was identified in a study of blood T cells in healthy people across ages (dated by TCRdb to the mid-2010s). For the wider study: In model experiments, roughly one uniquely barcoded TCR beta cDNA molecule per two T cells was captured by template switching. Using deep sequencing normalized with unique cDNA molecular identifiers, the study measured how TCR beta repertoire diversity changes with age. Donors were grouped into four age groups: young (average 16 years), middle-aged (around 39), aged (around 60) and long-lived (roughly 80). To avoid experimental bias, donors of different ages were randomly spread across the sequencing lanes. Using the same blood draw, the study looked at two additional independent replicas of 1 million unique cDNA reads for two donors, one aged 18 to 30 and the other aged 80 or older.

Broader findings and caveats from the paper: There was a strong correlation between observed TCR beta diversity and the percentage of naive T cells measured by flow cytometry. As age increased, observed TCR beta diversity per million T cells dropped in a roughly linear way, and a significant reduction was already evident by age 40. Compared with the aged group, the long-lived group had more naive CD4+ T cells, fewer expanded clones and increased TCR diversity, suggesting age selection. Donor CMV infection status was unknown, potentially confounding age-related changes in expanded clonotypes. Since profiling was done on bulk unsorted PBMCs, naive and antigen-experienced compartments could not be conclusively compared. Estimates of total diversity based on one million sequenced T cells were considered lower bounds and underestimates.

The roughly 37 donors, aged 6 to 90 years, were systemically healthy Caucasian individuals from Russia. Each donor gave around 9 milliliters of peripheral blood, collected into EDTA-treated Vacutainer tubes. Ficoll-Paque density-gradient centrifugation was used to isolate PBMCs, with at least 7 million per sample. Trizol reagent was used to extract total RNA from the PBMCs, yielding at least 6 micrograms per sample. For every donor, an aliquot of PBMCs went through flow cytometry to measure the percentages of naive CD45RAhigh/CD27high T cells. On this clonotype: The antigen this receptor binds is unknown. A much more abundant neighbour one base away suggests this may be a read error.

The CDR3 covers 14 residues, taking in both the cysteine and the phenylalanine. Only the CDR3 DNA stays, 42 bases, in frame from base 1. CDR1 and CDR2, looked up from the germline V gene, are SGHRS and YFSETQ. Trimming at the junction amounts to 3 bases on V and 0 bases on J, and the germline ends lie 10 bases apart. The library was generated by 5' RACE. The reads were generated on an Illumina HiSeq 2500. A second roughly 6 to 12 cycle PCR used a sample-barcoded 5' primer and a J-beta primer mix. A unique molecular identifier was introduced onto each TCR beta cDNA molecule by a template-switch 5' adaptor carrying 12 random nucleotides. Each sample yielded at least 2.5 million CDR3-containing paired-end reads. First-strand cDNA was synthesized from all RNA with the Mint cDNA synthesis kit, primed by a TRBC-specific oligonucleotide. All cDNA was treated with uracil-DNA glycosylase and then went through a first 18-cycle PCR with the universal primers M1SS and BC2_uni_R. As for the authors' bioinformatics: Each sample was normalized by randomly selecting 1 million high-quality reads, each carrying a distinct molecular identifier. Instead of being binned into consensus sequences, reads that shared molecular identifiers were thrown out. MiTCR, with a Q25 quality threshold and the strictest error-elimination algorithm, was used for CDR3 identification, clonotype clustering and error correction. A nonparametric unseen species model with Euler transformation was used to estimate a lower bound on total TCR beta diversity. TCRdb passed the public sequencing reads through fastp at Q25 and MiXCR, retaining productive beta sequences. For every CDR3 protein sequence, its rows merge into one entry that carries the most common genes and DNA. TCRdb assigned the V and J calls; the authors' analysis was not used. The sample includes under 1,000,000 distinct CDR3 sequences, with about half observed a single time. In total, the top ten clones hold around 18% of the sample.

The TCR comes from a man aged 80 or over in good health. The V gene is TRBV5-1 and the J gene is TRBJ2-7; the D gene identity is not certain. The sequenced sample consisted of blood. The nucleotide sequence reads as follows: TGCGCCAGCAGCTGGGAAGGGATCTCCTACGAGCAGTACTTC. Its coded protein is CASSWEGISYEQYF.